The 21 T cell receptor beta chains reported below all come from one sample, sequenced in a study of blood T cell repertoires in COVID-19. Sequencing was performed with immunoSEQ multiplex PCR; in TCRdb, only in-frame clones are kept and a portion is missing. Of 100,000 to 110,000 clones listed, almost 80% are singletons. Sequences were obtained from peripheral blood. The receptors derive from a man aged 70 or older with active or convalescent COVID-19.

The chain couples TRBV3-1 (or the pseudogene TRBV3-2) to TRBJ2-5, with TRBD2 matching 12 bases. V was clipped by 4 bases and J by 1 base; unmatched bases: 4. The germline gives CDR1 LGHDT, CDR2 YNNKEL (reference sequence). CDR3 length equals 16 residues. DNA for the CDR3: TGTGCCAGCAGCCCCCGGACTAGCGGGGCCCAAGAGACCCAGTACTTC. Its protein product is CASSPRTSGAQETQYF.

The genes are TRBV12-3 or TRBV12-4 and TRBJ2-5, with TRBD2 matching 14 bases. The CDR3 has 13 residues. J was trimmed by 9 bases and V by 5 bases; bases with no gene match: 2. The CDR3 is CASSRTSGGPQYF. CDR3 nucleotides: TGTGCCAGCAGTCGGACTAGCGGGGGGCCCCAGTACTTC.

This chain uses TRBV7-3 with TRBJ1-5; 10 bases agree with TRBD1. The germline V gene encodes CDR1 SGHTA and CDR2 FQGTGA. Germline trimming cut 1 base from V and 0 bases from J; bases unmatched to any gene: 12. The CDR3 is 20 amino acids. CDR3: CASSLRGQGRTSYSNQPQHF. DNA of the CDR3: TGTGCCAGCAGCTTAAGGGGACAGGGGAGGACTTCCTATAGCAATCAGCCCCAGCATTTT.

The chain employs TRBV5-1 and TRBJ2-3, with D perhaps TRBD2 (6 bases). Germline V gene sequence: CDR1 SGHRS, CDR2 YFSETQ. V gave up 1 base and J gave up 1 base, with 13 bases separating them. The CDR3 contains 16 residues. CDR3 sequence reads: CASSLLNGGRTDTQYF. CDR3 DNA: TGCGCCAGCAGCTTGCTCAACGGGGGACGCACAGATACGCAGTATTTT. Together with reference TRBV5-1 and TRBJ2-3, the CDR3 gives the full variable domain: KAGVTQTPRYLIKTRGQQVTLSCSPISGHRSVSWYQQTPGQGLQFLFEYFSETQRNKGNFPGRFSGRQFSNSRSEMNVSTLELGDSALYLCASSLLNGGRTDTQYFGPGTRLTVL.

This clone was observed a few times. This chain uses TRBV7-9 with TRBJ1-1; D ambiguous. The CDR3 has 12 amino acids. Germline V CDR1 and CDR2: SEHNR, FQNEAQ (reference sequence). V was pared by 5 bases and J by 2 bases, with 6 bases between. The CDR3 DNA reads as TGTGCCAGCAGCCCCACTAACACTGAAGCTTTCTTT. Its translation is CASSPTNTEAFF.

J is TRBJ2-7 and V is TRBV4-1, with TRBD1 matching 8 bases. J lost 4 bases, V lost 3 bases, and 5 bases had no gene match. CDR1 and CDR2 from the germline V gene are MGHRA and YSYEKL. The CDR3 totals 14 residues. Here the CDR3 reads CASSHRTGTYEQYF. The CDR3 DNA sequence: TGCGCCAGCAGCCACCGGACAGGGACGTACGAGCAGTACTTC.

The chain recombines TRBV6-5 with TRBJ1-6, with 7 bases lining up with TRBD1. The CDR3 is made up of 15 amino acids. The V segment lost 2 bases and the J segment 6 bases; nucleotides outside the gene matches: 4. Germline CDR1 MNHEY, CDR2 SVGAGI. The CDR3 coding sequence is TGTGCCAGCAGTTACGGCGGGACAGCTAATTCACCCCTCCACTTT. Residues: CASSYGGTANSPLHF.

The V call is TRBV4-2, the J call TRBJ2-7; a possible D gene is TRBD1 (5 bases). The germline gives CDR1 LGHNA, CDR2 YNFKEQ. This CDR3 has 14 amino acids. V was shortened by 0 bases and J by 3 bases, with 9 bases between the two germline ends. The CDR3 loop is CASSQERTFYEQYF. DNA of the CDR3: TGTGCCAGCAGCCAAGAAAGGACATTCTACGAGCAGTACTTC.

The chain employs TRBV3-1 (or the pseudogene TRBV3-2) and TRBJ2-3, with TRBD2 matching over 10 bases. V was clipped by 2 bases and J by 1 base; unmatched bases: 3. CDR3 size: 16 residues. The V gene's germline CDR1 is LGHDT and CDR2 YNNKEL (reference sequence). The CDR3, as DNA: TGTGCCAGCAGCCAACCTCTAGCGGGGGGCACAGATACGCAGTATTTT. Protein product: CASSQPLAGGTDTQYF.

The chain couples TRBV11-1 to TRBJ2-1, with 9 bases lining up with TRBD1. The CDR3 consists of 15 residues. Per the germline V gene, CDR1 is SGHAT and CDR2 is FQDESV (reference sequence). V lost 6 bases, J lost 3 bases, and 6 bases stayed unmatched. CDR3 DNA: TGTGCCAGCAGAGCGGGACAGGGAGGCTACAATGAGCAGTTCTTC. This gives the protein CASRAGQGGYNEQFF.

The chain combines TRBV12-3 or TRBV12-4 with TRBJ2-1, with 8 positions matching TRBD1. V dropped 8 bases and J dropped 6; count of bases not matched to a gene: 6. This CDR3 has 13 residues. CDR3 sequence reads: CASRTGSANEQFF. Written as DNA, the CDR3 is TGTGCCAGCCGGACAGGGTCAGCCAATGAGCAGTTCTTC.

This chain connects TRBV5-5 to TRBJ1-1; weak D call: TRBD1 (6 bases). Looked up from germline, CDR1 is SGHKS and CDR2 is YYEKEE (reference sequence). CDR3 length equals 15 residues. Trimming took off 0 bases at V and 4 bases at J, with 13 bases between the two ends. CDR3 amino acids: CASSLVQGMGTEAFF. The CDR3 DNA reads TGTGCCAGCAGCTTGGTTCAGGGGATGGGCACTGAAGCTTTCTTT.

The table lists this clone with a count of one. The rearrangement links TRBV25-1 to TRBJ1-4; D uncertain. V lost 3 bases and J 7 bases, leaving 12 bases between the germline ends. Germline V lookup: CDR1 MGHDK, CDR2 SYGVNS. This CDR3 comprises 14 residues. Here the CDR3 reads CASSESGPVEKLFF. CDR3 DNA: TGTGCCAGCAGTGAGTCTGGGCCCGTTGAAAAACTGTTTTTT.

The rearrangement joins TRBV2 to TRBJ1-5, with no clear D. The V end was cut by 7 bases, the J end by 0 bases, with 4 bases between. The CDR3 is 12 residues long. The V gene's germline CDR1 is SNHLY and CDR2 FYNNEI. DNA of the CDR3: TGTGCCAGCACAGATAGCAATCAGCCCCAGCATTTT. Amino acids: CASTDSNQPQHF.

This clone came up once. The chain recombines TRBV4-2 with TRBJ2-2, with 9 bases lining up with TRBD1. The CDR3 totals 14 residues. Germline V CDR1 and CDR2: LGHNA, YNFKEQ. V lost 3 bases to trimming and J lost 8 bases; unmatched junction nucleotides: 4. CDR3 sequence (DNA): TGTGCCAGCAGCCAGGGGACAGGGACTGGGGAGCTGTTTTTT. This gives the protein CASSQGTGTGELFF.

Written as DNA, the CDR3 is TGCGCCAGCAGCTTGGCCCCTAGCGGCCAAGAGACCCAGTACTTC. Protein: CASSLAPSGQETQYF. The chain is built from TRBV5-1 and TRBJ2-5; 7 positions match TRBD2. Germline loops: CDR1 SGHRS, CDR2 YFSETQ. This CDR3 has 15 amino acids. V was pared by 0 bases and J by 1 base, with 3 bases of the junction left unmatched.

This clone has just one count. The gene calls are TRBV6-5 and TRBJ1-6; 9 nucleotides match TRBD1. The CDR3 is 14 residues long. The germline CDR1 and CDR2 sequences are MNHEY and SVGAGI. The V and J ends lost 2 bases and 10 bases, in that order; junction bases with no gene match: 3. The CDR3 coding sequence is TGTGCCAGCAGTTACGGACAGGGGAACTCACCCCTCCACTTT. It codes for CASSYGQGNSPLHF.

The chain couples TRBV12-3 or TRBV12-4 to TRBJ2-5; D uncertain. The CDR3 is made up of 12 amino acids. Trimming removed 3 bases at V and 6 bases at J, with 8 bases between. CDR3 coding DNA: TGTGCCAGCAGTTTTTTCGGTCAGACCCAGTACTTC. It specifies CASSFFGQTQYF.

The table lists this clone with a count of one. V gene TRBV12-3 or TRBV12-4 combines with J gene TRBJ2-3; D may be TRBD2 (6 bases). This CDR3 has 13 residues. V was cut by 5 bases and J by 0 bases, with 6 bases left in between. DNA of the CDR3: TGTGCCAGCAGTAGCGGGAGCACAGATACGCAGTATTTT. It codes for CASSSGSTDTQYF.

The count of this clone is one. This sequence joins TRBV3-1 (or the pseudogene TRBV3-2) and TRBJ1-2; 8 nucleotides align to TRBD1. V trimming: 1 base; J trimming: 8 bases; junction bases outside the gene matches: 9. From germline, CDR1 is LGHDT and CDR2 YNNKEL (reference sequence). This CDR3 spans 15 amino acids. The CDR3 region has the DNA TGTGCCAGCAGCCAAGTAGCGCAGGGGGCGCACGGCTACACCTTC. It codes for CASSQVAQGAHGYTF.

CDR3: CASSKVAGPTYNEQFF. Written as DNA, the CDR3 is TGTGCCAGTAGTAAAGTCGCGGGACCGACCTACAATGAGCAGTTCTTC. This chain connects TRBV19 to TRBJ2-1; a possible D gene is TRBD2 (6 bases). The V end lost 4 bases, the J end lost 2 bases, and 15 bases lay between the germline ends. CDR1 is LNHDA, CDR2 SQIVND, per germline (reference sequence). This CDR3 spans 16 amino acids.